Listed here are 14 T cell receptor beta chains from one sample, sequenced in a study of T-cell memory formation after mild COVID-19. TCRdb independently ran MiXCR on the 5' RACE reads; one entry per CDR3 protein. The table lists 300,000 to 350,000 distinct CDR3 sequences, 13% of them singletons. Input material: PBMCs or a T cell subset sorted from them (not recorded which). The receptors shown here come from a man aged 18 to 29 who had mild COVID-19 (a few samples of this study predate the infection). Cell type and time point are not known.

In this sample, this clonotype turned up a few times. This chain uses TRBV29-1 with TRBJ2-3, with 10 bases matching TRBD1. V lost 0 bases to trimming and J lost 3 bases; unmatched junction nucleotides: 3. The CDR3 is 15 amino acids. CDR1 is SQVTM, CDR2 ANQGSEA, per germline. CDR3 sequence: CSVEDRQGATDTQYF. The CDR3 nucleotides read TGCAGCGTTGAAGACCGACAGGGGGCAACAGATACGCAGTATTTT.

J is TRBJ1-2 and V is TRBV15; the D gene is possibly TRBD1 (5 bases). Germline V lookup: CDR1 LNHNV, CDR2 YYDKDF (reference sequence). Trimming pared 0 bases from V and 2 bases from J, leaving 13 bases between. This CDR3 spans 16 amino acids. CDR3 DNA: TGTGCCACCAGCAGAGATTACCAGGGATCCAACTATGGCTACACCTTC. Its protein is CATSRDYQGSNYGYTF.

This clonotype was seen many times. In DNA form, the CDR3 reads TGTGCCAGCTCACCCTTCCCGCCGAGCTCCTACAATGAGCAGTTCTTC. Translating gives CASSPFPPSSYNEQFF. The J gene is TRBJ2-1, the V gene TRBV18; no firm D call. V lost 3 bases, J lost 0 bases, and 12 bases lay in between. The CDR3 is 16 amino acids. Germline-derived CDR1 and CDR2 are KGHSH and LQKENI.

This clonotype was counted only a few times. The V gene is TRBV11-3, the J gene TRBJ2-2; 7 positions agree with TRBD2. CDR1 and CDR2 (germline): SGHNT, YENEEA. Unmatched junction bases numbered 3, after V lost 3 bases and J lost 2 bases. The CDR3 totals 15 residues. The CDR3 here is CASSLAGENTGELFF. For the CDR3, the DNA is TGTGCCAGCAGCTTGGCGGGGGAAAACACCGGGGAGCTGTTTTTT.

This clonotype occurred a few times. The V gene is TRBV9, the J gene TRBJ1-4; D not resolved. The CDR3 extends over 15 amino acids. V was clipped by 0 bases and J by 1 base, with 7 bases between them. CDR1 and CDR2 (germline): SGDLS, YYNGEE. The CDR3 DNA is TGTGCCAGCAGCGTAGTGGCAGTAACTAATGAAAAACTGTTTTTT. It specifies CASSVVAVTNEKLFF.

As DNA, the CDR3 is TGTGCCAGCAGTCCGAGACCCCACTATGGCTACACCTTC. Translated, it gives CASSPRPHYGYTF. The J gene is TRBJ1-2, the V gene TRBV27; no clear D. V lost 5 bases to trimming and J lost 3 bases, with 10 bases between them. Looked up from germline, CDR1 is MNHEY and CDR2 is SMNVEV (reference sequence). The CDR3 runs to 13 residues.

This clonotype was seen at least ten times. The chain carries TRBV27 and TRBJ1-5; 7 bases fit TRBD1. The CDR3 has 15 amino acids. J lost 1 base, V lost 6 bases, and 6 bases had no gene match. Germline loops: CDR1 MNHEY, CDR2 SMNVEV (reference sequence). CDR3 protein: CASRKGGQSNQPQHF. In DNA form, the CDR3 reads TGTGCCAGCAGAAAGGGGGGACAGAGCAATCAGCCCCAGCATTTT.

In its sample, this clonotype was seen many times. The rearrangement joins TRBV5-1 to TRBJ1-2, with D uncertain. This CDR3 region has 13 residues. Trimming removed 4 bases from V and 2 bases from J, with 9 bases in between. Germline lookup yields CDR1 SGHRS and CDR2 YFSETQ. The CDR3 loop reads CASSIGINYGYTF. CDR3 in DNA: TGCGCCAGCAGCATCGGGATAAACTATGGCTACACCTTC.

The sample holds a few counts of this clonotype. This chain connects TRBV5-1 to TRBJ2-7, with D uncertain. CDR1 and CDR2 from the germline V gene are SGHRS and YFSETQ. V was shortened by 9 bases and J by 6 bases, with 10 bases between the two germline ends. This CDR3 is 10 amino acids long. CDR3 coding DNA: TGCGCCACCCCGTTTTCCGAGCAGTACTTC. Translation gives CATPFSEQYF.

This chain joins TRBV20-1 and TRBJ1-2; D gene uncertain. V was clipped by 4 bases and J by 0 bases, with 12 bases between them. This CDR3 contains 14 residues. CDR1 and CDR2 from the germline V gene are DFQATT and SNEGSKA (reference sequence). For the CDR3, the DNA is TGCAGTGCTACATCTGCCCCTCCTAACTATGGCTACACCTTC. This gives the protein CSATSAPPNYGYTF.

The chain uses TRBV4-2 and TRBJ2-3; D uncertain. V shed 1 base and J shed 6 bases, with 14 bases lying between them. The CDR3 covers 15 residues. The germline V gene has CDR1 LGHNA and CDR2 YNFKEQ. CDR3 region: CASSQASIPLDTQYF. The CDR3 DNA is TGTGCCAGCAGCCAAGCATCGATTCCTCTGGATACGCAGTATTTT.

There are a few counts of this clonotype. This chain connects TRBV7-3 to TRBJ2-2, with 7 bases identical to TRBD1. Trimming cost V 5 bases and J 5 bases; bases outside gene matches: 2. Germline V lookup: CDR1 SGHTA, CDR2 FQGTGA. The CDR3 has 13 residues. The CDR3 DNA reads TGTGCCAGCAGCCCACAGGGGACCGGGGAGCTGTTTTTT. Protein product: CASSPQGTGELFF.

The chain links TRBV3-1 to TRBJ2-5; weak D call: TRBD2 (5 bases). This CDR3 region has 14 residues. Trimming pared 8 bases from V and 5 bases from J, leaving 18 bases between. Germline CDR1 reads LGHDT; CDR2 reads YNNKEL (reference sequence). CDR3 nucleotides: TGTGCCAGCGGAGGTCAGTCTCATAGGGAGACCCAGTACTTC. Its protein product is CASGGQSHRETQYF.

The chain uses TRBV7-2 and TRBJ2-5; possibly TRBD1 for D (7 bases). Germline V lookup: CDR1 SGHTA, CDR2 FQGNSA. V shed 3 bases and J shed 5 bases, with 13 bases lying between them. This CDR3 contains 14 residues. The CDR3 loop is CASSFTRGRETQYF. CDR3 bases: TGTGCCAGCAGCTTTACCAGGGGGAGGGAGACCCAGTACTTC.